The clone carrying this T cell receptor beta chain was seen a few times. The data were taken from a study of blood T cell repertoires in COVID-19. About the study: Italy, Spain and the United States were the sources of the convalescent and acute COVID-19 samples. T cells, B-cell-depleted T cells, or PBMCs supplied cDNA or gDNA.

This CDR3 has 13 residues. Unmatched junction bases numbered 2, after V lost 5 bases and J lost 4 bases. CDR1 KGHSH and CDR2 LQKENI come from the germline V gene. Source study methods: For nucleated cells, counts were estimated from reference gene primer amplification. Data came from immunoSEQ multiplex PCR; TCRdb stores just in-frame clones and leaves some out. The V and J calls and the clone size are those of that table, but D and trimming were determined from the DNA. Of some 250,000 clones detected, 81% appear once; the ten largest clones hold roughly 2.9%. This sequence originates from a woman aged 60 to 75 with active or convalescent COVID-19. Sequenced sample: peripheral blood. V usage is TRBV18 and J usage is TRBJ2-1, with 7 positions matching TRBD1. The CDR3 reads CASSSGQYNEQFF. Written as DNA, the CDR3 is TGTGCCAGCTCATCGGGACAGTACAATGAGCAGTTCTTC.